Below are 28 T cell receptor beta chains sequenced from a single sample in a study of blood T cell repertoires in COVID-19 (dated by TCRdb to the early 2020s). Libraries were made using the immunoSEQ multiplex PCR assay. This immuneACCESS table, as held by TCRdb, lists in-frame sequences with V and J called but not all clones. Of the missing ones, under half trace to an unresolved V gene in checked studies; the others have no known cause. In all, the sample holds approximately 480,000 clones, and nearly 90% of those were seen once. In total, the top ten clones hold around 0.95% of the sample. The sequenced sample consisted of peripheral blood. The receptors here all came from a man between 18 and 35 years old with COVID-19, enrolled during active disease.

The CDR3 is CASSPLAGANVLTF. In DNA, the CDR3 is TGTGCCAGCAGCCCGCTAGCTGGGGCCAACGTCCTGACTTTC. This chain joins TRBV5-4 and TRBJ2-6; D is unresolved. The CDR3 has 14 residues. Germline V gene data show CDR1 as SGHNT and CDR2 as YYREEE (reference sequence). V gave up 4 bases and J gave up 2 bases, with 7 bases separating them.

The chain links TRBV19 to TRBJ2-3; possibly TRBD2 for D (6 bases). Germline-derived CDR1 and CDR2 are LNHDA and SQIVND (reference sequence). This CDR3 has 17 amino acids. V lost 3 bases, J lost 2 bases, and 18 bases lay in between. The CDR3 reads CASSIGGSGPDTDTQYF. The CDR3 bases are TGTGCCAGTAGTATTGGGGGGAGCGGACCAGACACAGATACGCAGTATTTT.

The chain has TRBV7-9 and TRBJ1-2; possible D gene TRBD1, 5 bases. The ends were cut back, 8 bases at V and 4 bases at J, with 17 bases in the middle. Germline V gene data show CDR1 as SEHNR and CDR2 as FQNEAQ (reference sequence). This CDR3 has 14 amino acids. The DNA of the CDR3 is TGTGCCAGCCAAGGGTCTGCGGGGGGCTATGGCTACACCTTC. Encoded protein: CASQGSAGGYGYTF.

V gene TRBV13 combines with J gene TRBJ1-2; possibly TRBD1 for D (6 bases). Germline assignment: CDR1 PRHDT and CDR2 FYEKMQ (reference sequence). The V and J ends lost 5 bases and 4 bases respectively, with 17 bases between them. The CDR3 sequence is 15 residues long. DNA of the CDR3: TGTGCCAGCAGCCCTATTCGGGGGGCGGTCTATGGCTACACCTTC. The encoded protein is CASSPIRGAVYGYTF.

The chain has TRBV11-1 and TRBJ2-3; D remains ambiguous. V lost 5 bases to trimming and J lost 5 bases, with 8 bases between them. The germline V gene has CDR1 SGHAT and CDR2 FQDESV (reference sequence). This CDR3 has 12 amino acids. CDR3 residues: CASSPTGDTQYF. The CDR3 nucleotides read TGTGCCAGCAGCCCGACGGGAGATACGCAGTATTTT. Together with reference TRBV11-1 and TRBJ2-3, the CDR3 gives the full variable domain: EAEVAQSPRYKITEKSQAVAFWCDPISGHATLYWYRQILGQGPELLVQFQDESVVDDSQLPKDRFSAERLKGVDSTLKIQPAELGDSAMYLCASSPTGDTQYFGPGTRLTVL.

The V call is TRBV7-9, the J call TRBJ2-1; 7 nucleotides match TRBD2. The CDR3 totals 12 residues. Per germline, CDR1 SEHNR and CDR2 FQNEAQ (reference sequence). Unmatched junction bases numbered 7, after V lost 6 bases and J lost 11 bases. CDR3 nucleotide sequence: TGTGCCAGCAGGACGAGCGGGGTTCAGCAGTTCTTC. Translation gives CASRTSGVQQFF.

This clone was counted between two and nine times. CDR3: CASSYSSFSSGNTIYF. In nucleotides, the CDR3 is TGTGCCAGCAGTTACTCTTCCTTTAGCTCTGGAAACACCATATATTTT. The rearrangement links TRBV6-5 to TRBJ1-3, with unresolved D. In germline, CDR1 is MNHEY, CDR2 SVGAGI. V dropped 0 bases and J dropped 0 bases, with 9 bases sitting between them. The CDR3 consists of 16 residues.

CDR3 sequence reads: CAISGGEIGQYF. CDR3 nucleotides: TGTGCCATCAGTGGCGGGGAGATAGGGCAGTACTTC. The V call is TRBV10-3, the J call TRBJ2-7, with TRBD2 as a possible D gene (6 bases). V was pared by 4 bases and J by 9 bases, with 13 bases between. The CDR3 runs 12 residues. Germline-derived CDR1 and CDR2 are ENHRY and SYGVKD.

This rearrangement joins TRBV12-3 or TRBV12-4 to TRBJ2-5; possible D gene TRBD2, 5 bases. There are 13 residues in the CDR3. V lost 6 bases and J 5 bases, leaving 13 bases between the germline ends. Written as DNA, the CDR3 is TGTGCCAGCAGCTCGCGGGTGAGGGAGACCCAGTACTTC. Translation gives CASSSRVRETQYF.

CDR3 residues: CATSDLGTDYSNQPQHF. CDR3 sequence (DNA): TGTGCCACCAGTGATCTCGGGACAGATTATAGCAATCAGCCCCAGCATTTT. V is TRBV24-1 and J is TRBJ1-5, with 7 bases fitting TRBD1. This CDR3 is 17 amino acids long. The germline V gene encodes CDR1 KGHDR and CDR2 SFDVKD. J gave up 0 bases and V 3 bases, and 7 bases lay outside the gene matches.

V and J are TRBV11-2 and TRBJ2-3; D is perhaps TRBD2 (6 bases). Per the germline V gene, CDR1 is SGHAT and CDR2 is FQNNGV. The CDR3 runs 13 residues. Trimming removed 1 base at V and 11 bases at J, with 13 bases between. CDR3 DNA: TGTGCCAGCAGCTTAGTTCGGCGGGACGTGCAGTATTTT. Protein sequence: CASSLVRRDVQYF.

V gene TRBV2 combines with J gene TRBJ1-4; 7 nucleotides agree with TRBD1. Germline values: CDR1 SNHLY, CDR2 FYNNEI. The CDR3 loop spans 15 amino acids. V dropped 7 bases and J dropped 4; count of bases not matched to a gene: 9. The CDR3 nucleotides are TGTGCCAGCAATGGACAGGCCGAATTTAATGAAAAACTGTTTTTT. Translation: CASNGQAEFNEKLFF.

The rearrangement joins TRBV10-2 to TRBJ2-3, with a weak D call TRBD1 (5 bases). CDR1 WSHSY and CDR2 SAAADI come from the germline V gene. The CDR3 extends over 15 amino acids. Trimming took 9 bases from V and 2 from J, leaving 18 bases between them. The CDR3 loop reads CARPDSDRYTDTQYF. The DNA of the CDR3 is TGCGCCAGGCCCGACTCCGACAGATACACAGATACGCAGTATTTT.

The genes are TRBV4-2 and TRBJ2-1, with a weak D call TRBD2 (7 bases). CDR3 size: 13 residues. V lost 5 bases and J 5 bases, leaving 10 bases between the germline ends. Germline V lookup: CDR1 LGHNA, CDR2 YNFKEQ. CDR3 sequence (DNA): TGTGCCAGCAGCGGGAGGGGGGACAATGAGCAGTTCTTC. Amino acids: CASSGRGDNEQFF.

J is TRBJ2-3 and V is TRBV4-2; the D is unclear. The V end was cut by 0 bases, the J end by 0 bases, with 10 bases between. The V gene's germline CDR1 is LGHNA and CDR2 YNFKEQ. CDR3 length: 16 residues. The CDR3 protein is CASSQDYSFSTDTQYF. Written as DNA, the CDR3 is TGTGCCAGCAGCCAAGATTACAGTTTTAGCACAGATACGCAGTATTTT.

V and J are TRBV2 and TRBJ1-2, with a tentative D call TRBD1 (6 bases). This CDR3 has 14 residues. Germline CDR1 is SNHLY and CDR2 is FYNNEI. V shed 4 bases and J shed 8 bases, with 17 bases lying between them. The CDR3 coding sequence is TGTGCCAGCAGTGTCAGGGGAAACCCTCTCGGCTACACCTTC. Amino acids: CASSVRGNPLGYTF.

The chain is built from TRBV30 and TRBJ2-2, with TRBD1 as a possible D gene (8 bases). The CDR3 length is 15 residues. CDR1 is GTSNPN and CDR2 is SVGIG in the germline V gene (reference sequence). CDR3 loop: CAGRGGQGNTGELFF. Written as DNA, the CDR3 is TGTGCAGGGAGGGGCGGACAGGGGAACACCGGGGAGCTGTTTTTT.

The V and J genes are TRBV5-1 and TRBJ1-6; 7 nucleotides agree with TRBD1. Trimming removed 0 bases from V and 5 bases from J; junction bases left unmatched: 2. This CDR3 is 15 amino acids long. The germline V gene encodes CDR1 SGHRS and CDR2 YFSETQ. CDR3 protein: CASSLADRDNSPLHF. The CDR3 DNA reads TGCGCCAGCAGCTTGGCCGACAGGGATAATTCACCCCTCCACTTT.

The chain recombines TRBV19 with TRBJ1-6; tentative D call: TRBD1 (5 bases). V dropped 4 bases and J dropped 5 bases, with 12 bases sitting between them. This CDR3 contains 15 residues. Per the germline V gene, CDR1 is LNHDA and CDR2 is SQIVND (reference sequence). CDR3 DNA sequence: TGTGCCAGTAGTACGGGGGACGGAGATAATTCACCCCTCCACTTT. It specifies CASSTGDGDNSPLHF.

The rearrangement joins TRBV6-2 or TRBV6-3 to TRBJ2-2, with 11 bases identical to TRBD2. V lost 5 bases and J lost 8; bases outside the gene matches: 10. This CDR3 comprises 16 residues. The germline V gene encodes CDR1 MNHEY and CDR2 SVGEGT. CDR3 loop: CASSDWSPSGRGELFF. CDR3 bases: TGTGCCAGCAGTGACTGGAGTCCTAGCGGGAGGGGGGAGCTGTTTTTT.

The chain carries TRBV5-1 and TRBJ1-1, with D perhaps matching TRBD1 (5 bases). The length of the CDR3 is 12 residues. Trimming cost V 4 bases and J 10 bases, with 14 bases left between them. In germline, CDR1 is SGHRS, CDR2 YFSETQ. The CDR3 region is CASSGGESRAFF. The CDR3 DNA follows: TGCGCCAGCAGCGGAGGGGAGTCGAGAGCTTTCTTT.

In this sample, this clone turned up once. This sequence joins TRBV5-4 and TRBJ2-1, with D maybe TRBD1 (6 bases). The V end was cut by 2 bases, the J end by 0 bases, with 12 bases between. The CDR3 has 16 amino acids. Germline CDR1 and CDR2: SGHNT and YYREEE (reference sequence). The CDR3 here is CASSLKQGASYNEQFF. The CDR3 region has the DNA TGTGCCAGCAGCTTAAAACAGGGTGCCTCCTACAATGAGCAGTTCTTC.

This chain joins TRBV6-5 and TRBJ1-5; maybe TRBD1 (6 bases). With 0 bases removed from V and 4 bases from J, the gap between germline ends came to 10 bases. The CDR3 consists of 15 residues. CDR1 MNHEY and CDR2 SVGAGI come from the germline V gene. CDR3 region: CASSYSITGNQPQHF. The CDR3 DNA reads TGTGCCAGCAGTTACTCGATCACAGGGAATCAGCCCCAGCATTTT.

This chain connects TRBV11-2 to TRBJ1-6, with 9 nucleotides matching TRBD1. Looked up from germline, CDR1 is SGHAT and CDR2 is FQNNGV. This CDR3 is built from 15 residues. Losses at the gene ends were 1 base for V and 7 bases for J; bases not matched to a gene: 2. This chain's CDR3 is CASSLAGTGNSPLHF. The CDR3 nucleotides are TGTGCCAGCAGCTTAGCCGGGACAGGGAATTCACCCCTCCACTTT.

The V call is TRBV19, the J call TRBJ1-1, with a possible D match to TRBD1 (5 bases). V shed 10 bases and J shed 1 base, with 7 bases lying between them. The V gene's germline CDR1 is LNHDA and CDR2 SQIVND (reference sequence). The length of the CDR3 is 11 residues. The CDR3 spells CATTGNTEAFF. In DNA form, the CDR3 reads TGTGCCACTACAGGGAACACTGAAGCTTTCTTT.

This rearrangement joins TRBV7-9 to TRBJ2-2; 12 bases fit TRBD2. The CDR3 runs 14 residues. V lost 8 bases and J lost 6; bases outside the gene matches: 4. Per germline, CDR1 SEHNR and CDR2 FQNEAQ (reference sequence). The CDR3 loop reads CASRLAGVAGELFF. The CDR3, as DNA: TGTGCCAGCCGACTAGCGGGAGTGGCCGGGGAGCTGTTTTTT.

This clone came up a few times. V usage is TRBV6-5 and J usage is TRBJ1-6; no reliable D call. The V end was cut by 0 bases, the J end by 10 bases, with 13 bases between. This CDR3 comprises 15 residues. Germline V gives CDR1 MNHEY, CDR2 SVGAGI. CDR3 residues: CASSYSTPASSPLHF. CDR3 nucleotide sequence: TGTGCCAGCAGTTACTCTACCCCAGCGAGCTCACCCCTCCACTTT.

The chain employs TRBV4-1 and TRBJ2-3; 9 bases align to TRBD2. The J segment lost 0 bases and the V segment lost 0 bases, leaving 7 bases of the junction unmatched. The CDR3 length is 18 residues. The V gene's germline CDR1 is MGHRA and CDR2 YSYEKL. CDR3 amino acids: CASSQDGRLAASTDTQYF. The DNA of the CDR3 is TGCGCCAGCAGCCAAGATGGGAGACTAGCGGCGAGCACAGATACGCAGTATTTT.